This record covers a single TCR beta chain. At the DNA level, this CDR3 is encoded by other sequences in the same sample as well. The sample is drawn from a study of blood T cell repertoires in COVID-19. Study-level background: Acute and convalescent COVID-19 specimens originated in the United States, Italy and Spain. T cells, B-cell-depleted T cells, or PBMCs provided the cDNA or gDNA that served as material.

Original data processing: Amplification of reference gene primers provided the estimated nucleated cell counts. Measured with immunoSEQ multiplex PCR; TCRdb has only the in-frame clones, and not every one. V and J calls and clone size are those listed in that table; D and trimming were worked out from the DNA. The table lists 70,000 to 90,000 clones, around 86% of them singletons. Losses at the gene ends were 3 bases for V and 6 bases for J; bases not matched to a gene: 2. The CDR3 has 14 amino acids. Germline lookup yields CDR1 SGHRS and CDR2 YFSETQ. The TCR originated in an elderly man with active or convalescent COVID-19. This sequence joins TRBV5-1 and TRBJ1-5; 11 bases map to TRBD1. The sample comprised peripheral blood. CDR3 sequence (DNA): TGCGCCAGCAGCTCGGGACAGGGGGGTCAGCCCCAGCATTTT. Its translation: CASSSGQGGQPQHF.